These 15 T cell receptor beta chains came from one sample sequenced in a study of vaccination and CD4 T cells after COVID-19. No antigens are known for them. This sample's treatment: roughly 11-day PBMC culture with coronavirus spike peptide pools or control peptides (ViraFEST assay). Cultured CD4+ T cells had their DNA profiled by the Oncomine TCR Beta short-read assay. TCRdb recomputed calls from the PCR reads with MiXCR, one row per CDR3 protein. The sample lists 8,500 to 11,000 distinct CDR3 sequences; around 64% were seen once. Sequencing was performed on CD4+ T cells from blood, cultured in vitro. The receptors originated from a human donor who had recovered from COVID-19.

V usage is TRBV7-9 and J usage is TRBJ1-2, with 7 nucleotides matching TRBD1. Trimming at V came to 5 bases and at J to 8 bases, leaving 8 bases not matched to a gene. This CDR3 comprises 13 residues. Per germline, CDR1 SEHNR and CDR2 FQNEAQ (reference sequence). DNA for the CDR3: TGTGCCAGCAGCAACCCAGGGGGGCTCGGCTACACCTTC. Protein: CASSNPGGLGYTF.

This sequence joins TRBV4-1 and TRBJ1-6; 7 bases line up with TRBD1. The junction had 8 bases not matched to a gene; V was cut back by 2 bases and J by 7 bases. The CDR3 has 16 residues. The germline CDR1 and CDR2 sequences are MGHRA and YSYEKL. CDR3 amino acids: CASSQPTQGSNSPLHF. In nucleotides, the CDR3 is TGCGCCAGCAGCCAACCTACACAGGGGTCGAATTCACCCCTCCACTTT.

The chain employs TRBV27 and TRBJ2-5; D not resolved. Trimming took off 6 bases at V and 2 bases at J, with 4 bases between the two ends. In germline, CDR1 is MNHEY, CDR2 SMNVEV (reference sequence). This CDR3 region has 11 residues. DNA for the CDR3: TGTGCCAGCAGGGAGCAAGAGACCCAGTACTTC. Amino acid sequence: CASREQETQYF.

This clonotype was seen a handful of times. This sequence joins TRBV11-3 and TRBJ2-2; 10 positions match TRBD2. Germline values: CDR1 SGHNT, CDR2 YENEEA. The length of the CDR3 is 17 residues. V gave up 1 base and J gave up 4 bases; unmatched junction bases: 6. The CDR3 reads CASSLGLAGDVTGELFF. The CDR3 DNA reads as TGTGCCAGCAGCTTAGGCCTAGCGGGGGACGTCACCGGGGAGCTGTTTTTT.

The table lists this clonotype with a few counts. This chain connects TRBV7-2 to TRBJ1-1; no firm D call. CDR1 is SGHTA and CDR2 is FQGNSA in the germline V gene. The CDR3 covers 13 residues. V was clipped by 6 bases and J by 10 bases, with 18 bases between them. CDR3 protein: CASSPDSRTGAFF. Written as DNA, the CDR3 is TGTGCCAGCAGTCCGGATTCACGGACGGGAGCTTTCTTT.

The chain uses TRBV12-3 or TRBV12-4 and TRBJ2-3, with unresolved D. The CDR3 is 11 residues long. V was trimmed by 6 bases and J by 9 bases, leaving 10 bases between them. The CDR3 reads CASSTLWTQYF. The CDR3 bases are TGTGCCAGCAGCACCTTGTGGACGCAGTATTTT.

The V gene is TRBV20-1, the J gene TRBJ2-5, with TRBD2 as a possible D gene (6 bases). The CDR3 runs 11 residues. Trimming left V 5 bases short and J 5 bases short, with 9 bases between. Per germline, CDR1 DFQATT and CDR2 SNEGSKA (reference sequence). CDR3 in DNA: TGCAGTGCTTGGGCGGGGGAGACCCAGTACTTC. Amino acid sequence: CSAWAGETQYF.

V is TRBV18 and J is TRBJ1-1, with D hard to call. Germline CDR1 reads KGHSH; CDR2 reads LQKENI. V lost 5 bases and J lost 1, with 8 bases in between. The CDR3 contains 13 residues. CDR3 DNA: TGTGCCAGCTCAGTACAGAAGAACACTGAAGCTTTCTTT. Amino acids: CASSVQKNTEAFF.

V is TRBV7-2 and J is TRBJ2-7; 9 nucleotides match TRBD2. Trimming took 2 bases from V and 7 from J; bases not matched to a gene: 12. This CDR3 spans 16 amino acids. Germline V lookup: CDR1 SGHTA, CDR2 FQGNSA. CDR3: CASSLSLKASGIEQYF. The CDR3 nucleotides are TGTGCCAGCAGCTTAAGTCTCAAGGCTAGCGGGATTGAGCAGTACTTC.

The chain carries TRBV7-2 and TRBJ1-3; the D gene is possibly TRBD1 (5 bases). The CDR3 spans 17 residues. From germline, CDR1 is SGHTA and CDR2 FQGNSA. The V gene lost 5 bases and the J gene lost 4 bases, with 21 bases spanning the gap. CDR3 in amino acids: CASSRYRVGGSGNTIYF. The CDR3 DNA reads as TGTGCCAGCAGCCGATATCGGGTTGGGGGTTCAGGAAACACCATATATTTT. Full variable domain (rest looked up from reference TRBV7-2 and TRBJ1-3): GAGVSQSPSNKVTEKGKDVELRCDPISGHTALYWYRQSLGQGLEFLIYFQGNSAPDKSGLPSDRFSAERTGGSVSTLTIQRTQQEDSAVYLCASSRYRVGGSGNTIYFGEGSWLTVV.

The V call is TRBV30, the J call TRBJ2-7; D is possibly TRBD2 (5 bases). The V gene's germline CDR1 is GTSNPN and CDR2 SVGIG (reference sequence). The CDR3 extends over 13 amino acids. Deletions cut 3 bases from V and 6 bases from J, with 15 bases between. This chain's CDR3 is CAWRTEDLGEQYF. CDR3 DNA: TGTGCCTGGAGGACTGAGGACTTGGGCGAGCAGTACTTC.

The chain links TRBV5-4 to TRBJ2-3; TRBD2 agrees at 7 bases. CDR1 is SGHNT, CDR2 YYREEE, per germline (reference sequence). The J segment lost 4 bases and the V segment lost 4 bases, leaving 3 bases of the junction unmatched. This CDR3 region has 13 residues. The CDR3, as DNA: TGTGCCAGCAGCCCTACTAGCGCAGATACGCAGTATTTT. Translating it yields CASSPTSADTQYF.

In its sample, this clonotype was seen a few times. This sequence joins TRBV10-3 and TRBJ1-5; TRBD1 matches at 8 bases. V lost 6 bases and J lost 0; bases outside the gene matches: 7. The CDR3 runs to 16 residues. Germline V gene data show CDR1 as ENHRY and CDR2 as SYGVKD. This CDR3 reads CAISPGQGDSNQPQHF. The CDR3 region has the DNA TGTGCCATCAGCCCCGGACAGGGCGATAGCAATCAGCCCCAGCATTTT.

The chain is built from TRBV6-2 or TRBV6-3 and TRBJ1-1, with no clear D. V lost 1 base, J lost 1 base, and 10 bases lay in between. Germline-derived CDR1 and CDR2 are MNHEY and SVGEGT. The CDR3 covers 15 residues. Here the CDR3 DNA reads TGTGCCAGCAGTTACTTATGGACGGCGAACACTGAAGCTTTCTTT. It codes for CASSYLWTANTEAFF.

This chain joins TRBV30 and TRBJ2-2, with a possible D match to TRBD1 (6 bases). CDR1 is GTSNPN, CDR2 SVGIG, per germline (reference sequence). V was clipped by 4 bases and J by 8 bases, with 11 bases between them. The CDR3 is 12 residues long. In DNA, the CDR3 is TGTGCCTGGAATAGGGGGACAGGGGAGCTGTTTTTT. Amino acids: CAWNRGTGELFF.